This T cell receptor (beta chain) appears in the sequencing data of a study of response to subunit inactivated influenza vaccine. Whole-study results and caveats: Few additional T cells are recruited per seasonal influenza vaccination, authors suggested.

TCRdb redid the calling of the RT-PCR reads with MiXCR, one entry per CDR3 protein. The repertoire holds hundreds of thousands of distinct CDR3 sequences, less than 8% seen once, with 13% in the top ten. This clonotype turned up a few times. Its antigen is as yet unknown. V was cut by 1 base and J by 5 bases, with 14 bases left in between. Germline values: CDR1 SGHAT, CDR2 FQNNGV. The CDR3 consists of 16 residues. The chain links TRBV11-2 to TRBJ2-2; tentatively, D is TRBD1 or TRBD2 (6 bases each). The TCR originated in a man aged 50 to 75 who received an inactivated influenza vaccine. This specimen consisted of PBMCs from blood, obtained 23 to 25 months after vaccination. The CDR3 DNA follows: TGTGCCAGCAGCTTAGGGGGAACGGGGGCGACCGGGGAGCTGTTTTTT. This sequence encodes CASSLGGTGATGELFF.